The 21 T cell receptor beta chains listed next were all sequenced from one sample in a study of response to subunit inactivated influenza vaccine. Using its own MiXCR run on the RT-PCR reads, TCRdb lists one record per CDR3 protein. The sample contains roughly 540,000 distinct CDR3 sequences, approximately 22% of which appear only once. The same sample was also studied in work on T cells expressing NK-cell markers. That work contributes: What made the TCR beta cDNA was 5'RACE template switching with UMIs.

The specimen was CD4+ T cells sorted from PBMCs, collected roughly 12 days after vaccination. Receptors were obtained from a man in his fifties or sixties who received an inactivated influenza vaccine.

The chain recombines TRBV20-1 with TRBJ1-2; D is perhaps TRBD1 (5 bases). The CDR3 is made up of 11 amino acids. The V end was cut by 5 bases, the J end by 8 bases, with 12 bases between. From germline, CDR1 is DFQATT and CDR2 SNEGSKA (reference sequence). CDR3 sequence (DNA): TGCAGTGCTGAGGGGAGGGACGGCTACACCTTC. Translated, it gives CSAEGRDGYTF.

The rearrangement joins TRBV20-1 to TRBJ2-1; D is unclear. V was pared by 3 bases and J by 6 bases, with 3 bases between. CDR1 DFQATT and CDR2 SNEGSKA come from the germline V gene (reference sequence). The CDR3 runs to 10 residues. CDR3 in DNA: TGCAGTGCTAGCCTCAATGAGCAGTTCTTC. This sequence encodes CSASLNEQFF.

This sequence joins TRBV18 and TRBJ1-3; no firm D call. The CDR3 is 15 residues long. V lost 3 bases to trimming and J lost 0 bases, with 9 bases between them. Germline CDR1 reads KGHSH; CDR2 reads LQKENI. The CDR3 DNA follows: TGTGCCAGCTCACCGGGGTTTGGCTCTGGAAACACCATATATTTT. It specifies CASSPGFGSGNTIYF.

This clonotype appeared a few times. CDR3 region: CSAIPGARTDTQYF. For the CDR3, the DNA is TGCAGTGCTATTCCAGGGGCTCGCACAGATACGCAGTATTTT. The chain recombines TRBV20-1 with TRBJ2-3, with D possibly being TRBD1 (6 bases). Germline-derived CDR1 and CDR2 are DFQATT and SNEGSKA (reference sequence). The CDR3 has 14 residues. The V end lost 4 bases, the J end lost 1 base, and 12 bases lay between the germline ends.

This clonotype was seen only a few times. J is TRBJ1-5 and V is TRBV6-2 or TRBV6-3; 8 nucleotides align to TRBD1. V was pared by 7 bases and J by 2 bases, with 4 bases of the junction left unmatched. This CDR3 is 14 amino acids long. From germline, CDR1 is MNHEY and CDR2 SVGEGT. CDR3 residues: CASTTGQGNQPQHF. DNA of the CDR3: TGTGCCAGCACTACGGGACAGGGCAATCAGCCCCAGCATTTT.

The chain has TRBV20-1 and TRBJ2-3, with D possibly being TRBD2 (6 bases). V gave up 1 base and J gave up 3 bases, with 17 bases separating them. The CDR3 is 16 amino acids. CDR1 is DFQATT and CDR2 is SNEGSKA in the germline V gene (reference sequence). The CDR3 region has the DNA TGCAGTGCTAGAGGTGAGGGCAGGGAGGCGACAGATACGCAGTATTTT. Encoded protein: CSARGEGREATDTQYF.

This chain connects TRBV6-5 to TRBJ2-5; the match to TRBD2 covers 16 bases. Germline CDR1 reads MNHEY; CDR2 reads SVGAGI. The CDR3 is made up of 15 amino acids. The junction had 3 bases not matched to a gene; V was cut back by 2 bases and J by 9 bases. As DNA, the CDR3 is TGTGCCAGCAGTTACGGGACTAGCGGGGGGGCCGCCCAGTACTTC. This gives the protein CASSYGTSGGAAQYF.

J is TRBJ1-4 and V is TRBV4-2, with D perhaps TRBD1 (6 bases). The CDR3 consists of 16 residues. The germline CDR1 and CDR2 sequences are LGHNA and YNFKEQ. Trimming took 0 bases from V and 8 from J, leaving 16 bases between them. CDR3 in amino acids: CASSQEKAGAAEKLFF. Written as DNA, the CDR3 is TGTGCCAGCAGCCAAGAAAAGGCAGGGGCGGCGGAAAAACTGTTTTTT.

This chain uses TRBV6-1 with TRBJ1-6, with TRBD1 identical over 9 bases. The CDR3 totals 15 residues. V lost 3 bases and J lost 8; bases outside the gene matches: 5. The germline V gene encodes CDR1 MNHNS and CDR2 SASEGT. Here the CDR3 reads CASSDETGGYSPLHF. The DNA for the CDR3 is TGTGCCAGCAGTGACGAGACAGGGGGGTATTCACCCCTCCACTTT.

The rearrangement links TRBV5-1 to TRBJ2-6; a weak D match, TRBD1 (5 bases). The CDR3 contains 15 residues. Germline CDR1 and CDR2: SGHRS and YFSETQ. The V gene lost 3 bases and the J gene lost 0 bases, with 7 bases spanning the gap. This CDR3 reads CASSSTDSGANVLTF. CDR3 bases: TGCGCCAGCAGCTCGACAGACTCTGGGGCCAACGTCCTGACTTTC.

This clonotype was observed a few times. The rearrangement uses TRBV2 and TRBJ2-7; 9 nucleotides line up with TRBD1. This CDR3 comprises 16 residues. With 7 bases clipped from V and 4 bases from J, the junction kept 14 bases outside the gene matches. CDR1 SNHLY and CDR2 FYNNEI come from the germline V gene. CDR3 sequence: CASIPRKGTGQYEQYF. CDR3 in DNA: TGTGCCAGCATCCCCAGGAAGGGGACAGGGCAATACGAGCAGTACTTC.

The chain combines TRBV20-1 with TRBJ1-5, with D tentatively TRBD1 (5 bases). CDR1 and CDR2 from the germline V gene are DFQATT and SNEGSKA (reference sequence). V was pared by 1 base and J by 5 bases, with 6 bases between. The CDR3 is made up of 12 amino acids. This CDR3 is CSARGDYQPQHF. The CDR3 bases are TGCAGTGCTAGAGGGGACTATCAGCCCCAGCATTTT.

This rearrangement joins TRBV20-1 to TRBJ2-3, with no clear D. Germline V gene data show CDR1 as DFQATT and CDR2 as SNEGSKA (reference sequence). The CDR3 consists of 16 residues. V lost 0 bases to trimming and J lost 5 bases, with 18 bases between them. In nucleotides, the CDR3 is TGCAGTGCTAGAGATAGGTTCGGGTCCTGGGGAGATACGCAGTATTTT. Protein product: CSARDRFGSWGDTQYF.

In its sample, this clonotype was seen a few times. The chain recombines TRBV10-3 with TRBJ2-1, with TRBD1 matching over 7 bases. This CDR3 region has 15 residues. The germline V gene has CDR1 ENHRY and CDR2 SYGVKD. Trimming took 4 bases from V and 0 from J; bases not matched to a gene: 3. In nucleotides, the CDR3 is TGTGCCATCAGTGGGGACAGAAACTCCTACAATGAGCAGTTCTTC. It translates to CAISGDRNSYNEQFF.

This clonotype was seen a handful of times. This sequence joins TRBV7-8 and TRBJ1-4, with 8 bases lining up with TRBD1. The CDR3 sequence is 14 residues long. J lost 6 bases, V lost 2 bases, and 2 bases had no gene match. Germline V gene lookup returns CDR1 SGHVS and CDR2 FQNEAQ. The CDR3 region has the DNA TGTGCCAGCAGCTTACGACAGGGGTATGAAAAACTGTTTTTT. Translating it yields CASSLRQGYEKLFF.

This clonotype was seen a handful of times. This chain uses TRBV11-2 with TRBJ2-3; 12 nucleotides line up with TRBD2. V was clipped by 1 base and J by 6 bases; unmatched bases: 8. Germline loops: CDR1 SGHAT, CDR2 FQNNGV. The CDR3 has 17 amino acids. The CDR3 sequence: CASSLVSSGGVYDTQYF. The CDR3 coding sequence is TGTGCCAGCAGCTTAGTCTCTAGCGGGGGGGTGTATGATACGCAGTATTTT.

V gene TRBV5-1 combines with J gene TRBJ2-7; D gene ambiguous. CDR3 size: 12 residues. V was cut by 3 bases and J by 6 bases, with 10 bases left in between. Per the germline V gene, CDR1 is SGHRS and CDR2 is YFSETQ. In nucleotides, the CDR3 is TGCGCCAGCAGCTACGATCTTCTCGAGCAGTACTTC. As protein: CASSYDLLEQYF.

This clonotype was detected ten times or more. V gene TRBV2 combines with J gene TRBJ1-2; TRBD1 aligns across 9 bases. CDR3 length: 15 residues. V dropped 5 bases and J dropped 5; count of bases not matched to a gene: 9. The germline gives CDR1 SNHLY, CDR2 FYNNEI. The CDR3 sequence is CASSKDRGSGYGYTF. The CDR3, as DNA: TGTGCCAGCAGTAAGGACAGGGGATCGGGGTATGGCTACACCTTC.

This clonotype has a handful of counts. The chain couples TRBV7-2 to TRBJ1-1; D remains ambiguous. The germline CDR1 and CDR2 sequences are SGHTA and FQGNSA. Trimming removed 2 bases at V and 4 bases at J, with 11 bases between. This CDR3 has 14 amino acids. The CDR3 is CASSLTTLRTEAFF. CDR3 bases: TGTGCCAGCAGCTTAACGACTTTGCGCACTGAAGCTTTCTTT.

J is TRBJ2-1 and V is TRBV25-1; tentatively, D is TRBD2 (5 bases). Trimming cost V 3 bases and J 7 bases, with 10 bases left between them. This CDR3 is 13 amino acids long. Germline CDR1 MGHDK, CDR2 SYGVNS. The CDR3 coding sequence is TGTGCCAGCAGTGATATTCTAGCTAATGAGCAGTTCTTC. Protein sequence: CASSDILANEQFF.

In its sample, this clonotype was seen many times. V usage is TRBV5-1 and J usage is TRBJ2-1; D not certain. This CDR3 spans 14 amino acids. The V end was cut by 5 bases, the J end by 10 bases, with 19 bases between. Germline CDR1 and CDR2: SGHRS and YFSETQ. CDR3 sequence (DNA): TGCGCCAGCAGTCTTTCGGCCAGTCTCAGAGAGCAGTTCTTC. Protein product: CASSLSASLREQFF.